This TCR beta chain comes out of a study of immune heterogeneity within non-small cell lung tumors. Remarks on this clonotype: Its target is not known.

Genomic DNA extracted from bulk tumor tissue served as template. A total of roughly 600 ng was used per sample. Widely spaced biopsies, several per primary tumor, were obtained at surgery. Patients with untreated, newly diagnosed non-small cell lung cancer underwent curative surgery. Study donors were patients with a new diagnosis of non-small cell lung cancer who underwent surgery with curative intent. Points from the study as a whole: Both recurring identical dominant CDR3 beta clonotypes and site-unique high-frequency clones were observed across tumor sites within a patient. Patients largely differed in their high-frequency T-cell receptor beta clonotypes. Higher local tumor mutational burden went with moderately higher local T-cell clonality, R roughly 0.35.

Multiplex PCR with 32 V and 13 J primers amplified TCR beta CDR3. TCRdb re-analysed the multiplex PCR reads in MiXCR, keeping a single row per CDR3 protein. The sample includes over 2,500 distinct CDR3 sequences, approximately 50% of them seen just once. The TCR comes from a woman aged 60 to 75 with non-small cell lung cancer. Material: lung tumor tissue.

CDR3 region: CSARAPGLAGGYEQYF. DNA of the CDR3: TGCAGTGCTAGAGCCCCGGGACTAGCTGGCGGCTACGAGCAGTACTTC. This chain uses TRBV20-1 with TRBJ2-7, with 9 bases identical to TRBD2. CDR3 size: 16 residues. Germline trimming cut 1 base from V and 3 bases from J; bases unmatched to any gene: 10. Germline CDR1 reads DFQATT; CDR2 reads SNEGSKA (reference sequence).